This TCR beta chain was sequenced during a study of blood T cell repertoires in COVID-19. Study-wide background: Researchers got acute and convalescent COVID-19 samples from the United States, Italy and Spain. The analysed material was cDNA or gDNA that came from T cells, B-cell-depleted T cells, or PBMCs.

Germline lookup yields CDR1 MGHDK and CDR2 SYGVNS. CDR3 length: 15 residues. With V trimmed by 5 bases and J by 0 bases, 6 bases remained unmatched. Recruited during active infection, patients (from Seattle) were subsequently followed longitudinally. In the authors' methods: Amplifying reference gene primers gave estimates of nucleated cell counts. Profiled with immunoSEQ multiplex PCR; TCRdb holds only in-frame clones, not every one. V and J calls and clone size are those listed in that table; D and trimming were worked out from the DNA. Here the sample spans 70,000 to 95,000 clones, under 80% being singletons.

This TCR derives from a man between 60 and 75 years old with COVID-19, enrolled during active disease. This rearrangement joins TRBV25-1 to TRBJ2-5; 7 positions match TRBD2. The sample comprised peripheral blood. The CDR3, as DNA: TGTGCCAGCAGTCCTCGGAGCGGGAACCAAGAGACCCAGTACTTC. This gives the protein CASSPRSGNQETQYF.